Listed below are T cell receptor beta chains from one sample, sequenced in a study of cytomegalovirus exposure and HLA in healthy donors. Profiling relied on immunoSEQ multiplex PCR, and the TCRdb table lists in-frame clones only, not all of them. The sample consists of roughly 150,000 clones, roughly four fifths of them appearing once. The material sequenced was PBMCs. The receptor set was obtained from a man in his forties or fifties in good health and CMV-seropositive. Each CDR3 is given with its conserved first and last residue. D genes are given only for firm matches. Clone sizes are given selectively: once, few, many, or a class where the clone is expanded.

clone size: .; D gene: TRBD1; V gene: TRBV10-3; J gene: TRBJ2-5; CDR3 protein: CAISRQGQETQYF; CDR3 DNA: TGTGCCATCAGCCGACAGGGGCAAGAGACCCAGTACTTC
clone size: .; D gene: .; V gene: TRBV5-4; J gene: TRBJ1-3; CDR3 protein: CASSSQGSGNTIYF; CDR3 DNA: TGTGCCAGCAGCTCGCAGGGCTCTGGAAACACCATATATTTT
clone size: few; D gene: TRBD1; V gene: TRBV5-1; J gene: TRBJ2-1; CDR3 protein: CASRMPGQGNNEQFF; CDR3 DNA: TGCGCCAGCCGGATGCCGGGACAGGGGAACAATGAGCAGTTCTTC
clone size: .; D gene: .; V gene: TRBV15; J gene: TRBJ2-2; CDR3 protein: CATSTNRQPGELFF; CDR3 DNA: TGTGCCACCAGCACCAATCGACAGCCCGGGGAGCTGTTTTTT
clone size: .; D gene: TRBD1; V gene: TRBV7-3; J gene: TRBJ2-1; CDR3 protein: CASSSGGNEQFF; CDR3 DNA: TGTGCCAGCAGCTCAGGGGGCAATGAGCAGTTCTTC
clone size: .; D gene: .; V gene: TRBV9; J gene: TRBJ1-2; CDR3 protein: CASSSRQELYGYTF; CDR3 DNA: TGTGCCAGCAGCAGCAGACAGGAACTCTATGGCTACACCTTC
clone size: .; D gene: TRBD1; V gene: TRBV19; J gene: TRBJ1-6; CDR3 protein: CASNYDRGYNSPLHF; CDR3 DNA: TGTGCCAGTAATTATGACAGGGGCTATAATTCACCCCTCCACTTT
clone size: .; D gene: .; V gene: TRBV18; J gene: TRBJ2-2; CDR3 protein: CASSPYNSYTGELFF; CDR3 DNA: TGTGCCAGCTCACCATATAATTCTTACACCGGGGAGCTGTTTTTT
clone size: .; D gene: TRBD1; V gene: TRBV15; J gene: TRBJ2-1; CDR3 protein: CATSRLRTGIHNEQFF; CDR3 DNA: TGTGCCACCAGCCGACTCAGGACAGGGATCCACAATGAGCAGTTCTTC
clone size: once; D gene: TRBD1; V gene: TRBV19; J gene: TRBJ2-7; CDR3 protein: CASSPTGQAGSGQYF; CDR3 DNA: TGTGCCAGTAGCCCAACGGGACAGGCTGGCAGCGGGCAGTACTTC
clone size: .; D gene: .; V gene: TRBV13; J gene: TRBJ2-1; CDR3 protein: CASSLAPDNEQFF; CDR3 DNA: TGTGCCAGCAGCTTAGCACCGGACAATGAGCAGTTCTTC
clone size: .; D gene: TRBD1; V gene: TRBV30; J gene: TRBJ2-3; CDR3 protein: CAWSVKVGQGKTDTQYF; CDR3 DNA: TGTGCCTGGAGTGTAAAAGTGGGACAGGGGAAGACAGATACGCAGTATTTT
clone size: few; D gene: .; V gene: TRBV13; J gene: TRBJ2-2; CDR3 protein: CASSLGTGSTGELFF; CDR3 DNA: TGTGCCAGCAGCTTAGGTACAGGGAGCACCGGGGAGCTGTTTTTT
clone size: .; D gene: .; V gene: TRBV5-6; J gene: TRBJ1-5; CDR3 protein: CASSDRRGAGNQPQHF; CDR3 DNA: TGTGCCAGCAGCGATCGCAGGGGAGCGGGCAATCAGCCCCAGCATTTT
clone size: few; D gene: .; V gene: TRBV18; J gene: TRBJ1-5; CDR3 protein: CASSPSTAPNQPQHF; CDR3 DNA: TGTGCCAGCTCACCGTCGACAGCCCCTAATCAGCCCCAGCATTTT
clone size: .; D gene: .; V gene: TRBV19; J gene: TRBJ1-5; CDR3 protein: CASSTRSRTVSNQPQHF; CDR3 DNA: TGTGCCAGTAGTACTCGATCCAGGACTGTGAGCAATCAGCCCCAGCATTTT
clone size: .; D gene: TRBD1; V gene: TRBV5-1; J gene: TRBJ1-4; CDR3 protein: CASRRDRGSANEKLFF; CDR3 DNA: TGCGCCAGCAGGAGGGACAGGGGGTCGGCTAATGAAAAACTGTTTTTT
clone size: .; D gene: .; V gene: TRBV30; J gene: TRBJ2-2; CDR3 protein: CAWSWTITGELFF; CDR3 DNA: TGTGCCTGGAGTTGGACTATCACCGGGGAGCTGTTTTTT
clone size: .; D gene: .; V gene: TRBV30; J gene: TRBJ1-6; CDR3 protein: CAWSVNRVRSYNSPLHF; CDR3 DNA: TGTGCCTGGAGTGTAAACAGGGTGAGATCCTATAATTCACCCCTCCACTTT
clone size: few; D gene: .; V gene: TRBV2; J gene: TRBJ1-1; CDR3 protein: CAGRTDRPTEAFF; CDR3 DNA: TGTGCCGGCAGGACAGATAGACCCACTGAAGCTTTCTTT
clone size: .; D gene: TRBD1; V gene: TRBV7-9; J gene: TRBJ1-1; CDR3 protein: CASSLGGWGTGGQNTEAFF; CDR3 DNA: TGTGCCAGCAGCTTAGGGGGATGGGGGACAGGGGGCCAAAACACTGAAGCTTTCTTT